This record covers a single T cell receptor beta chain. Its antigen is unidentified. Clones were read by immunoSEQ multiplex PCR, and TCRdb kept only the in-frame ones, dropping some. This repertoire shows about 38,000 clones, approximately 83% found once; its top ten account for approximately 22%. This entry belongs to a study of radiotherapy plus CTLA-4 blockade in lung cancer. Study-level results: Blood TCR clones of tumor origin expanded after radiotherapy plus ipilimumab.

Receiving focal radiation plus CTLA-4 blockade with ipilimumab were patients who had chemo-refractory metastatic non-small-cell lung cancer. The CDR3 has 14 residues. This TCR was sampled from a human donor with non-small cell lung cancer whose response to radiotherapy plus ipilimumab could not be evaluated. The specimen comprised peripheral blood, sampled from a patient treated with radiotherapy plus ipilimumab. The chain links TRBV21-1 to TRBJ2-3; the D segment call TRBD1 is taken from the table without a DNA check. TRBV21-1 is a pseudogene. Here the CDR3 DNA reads TGTGCCAGCAGCAAAGAGGGACAGCTAGATACGCAGTATTTT. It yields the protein CASSKEGQLDTQYF.